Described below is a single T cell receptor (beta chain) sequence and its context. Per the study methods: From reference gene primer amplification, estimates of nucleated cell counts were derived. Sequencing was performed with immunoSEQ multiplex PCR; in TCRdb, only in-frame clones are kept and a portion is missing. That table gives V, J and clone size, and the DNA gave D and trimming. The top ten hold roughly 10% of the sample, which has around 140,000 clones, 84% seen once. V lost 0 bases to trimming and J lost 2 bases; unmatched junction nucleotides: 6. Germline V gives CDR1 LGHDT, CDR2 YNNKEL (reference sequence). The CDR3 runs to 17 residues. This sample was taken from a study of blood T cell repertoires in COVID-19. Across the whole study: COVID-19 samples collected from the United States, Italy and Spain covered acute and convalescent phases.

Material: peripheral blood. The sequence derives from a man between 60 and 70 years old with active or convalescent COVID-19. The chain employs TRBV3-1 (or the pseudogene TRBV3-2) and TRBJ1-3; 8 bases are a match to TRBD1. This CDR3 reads CASSQDQSTGAGNTIYF. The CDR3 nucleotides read TGTGCCAGCAGCCAAGACCAATCGACAGGGGCTGGAAACACCATATATTTT.